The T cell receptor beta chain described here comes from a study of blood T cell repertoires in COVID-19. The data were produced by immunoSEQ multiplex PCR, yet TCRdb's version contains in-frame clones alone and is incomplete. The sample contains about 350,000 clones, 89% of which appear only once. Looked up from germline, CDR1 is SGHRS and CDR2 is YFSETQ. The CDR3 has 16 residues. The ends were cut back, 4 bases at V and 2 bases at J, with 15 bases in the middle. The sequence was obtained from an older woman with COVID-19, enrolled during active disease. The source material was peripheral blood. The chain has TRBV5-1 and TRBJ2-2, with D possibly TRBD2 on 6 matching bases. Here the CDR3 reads CASSPSAGINTGELFF. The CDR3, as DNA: TGCGCCAGCAGCCCCTCCGCGGGGATAAACACCGGGGAGCTGTTTTTT.